The 29 T cell receptor beta chains reported below all come from one sample, sequenced in a study of blood T cells in healthy people across ages. A J-beta primer mix and a sample-barcoded 5' primer were used in a second PCR of about 7 to 12 cycles. MiXCR was run by TCRdb on the 5' RACE reads, yielding one entry per CDR3 protein. The sample includes 1.4 million to 1.5 million distinct CDR3 sequences, 42% of them seen just once. Sequences were obtained from blood. The source of these receptors is a woman aged 18-29 years in good health.

The table lists this clonotype with a few counts. V usage is TRBV7-9 and J usage is TRBJ2-1; weak D call: TRBD2 (5 bases). V was shortened by 2 bases and J by 6 bases, with 14 bases between the two germline ends. This CDR3 spans 15 amino acids. The germline V gene has CDR1 SEHNR and CDR2 FQNEAQ (reference sequence). The CDR3 region is CASSLRVVASNEQFF. As DNA, the CDR3 is TGTGCCAGCAGCTTACGGGTCGTAGCGAGCAATGAGCAGTTCTTC.

J is TRBJ2-1 and V is TRBV24-1; 8 bases fit TRBD1. Germline lookup yields CDR1 KGHDR and CDR2 SFDVKD. Trimming cost V 5 bases and J 6 bases; bases outside gene matches: 14. This CDR3 spans 17 amino acids. CDR3: CATSGPKQGGPGNEQFF. CDR3 coding DNA: TGTGCCACCAGTGGGCCCAAACAGGGGGGACCGGGCAATGAGCAGTTCTTC.

The rearrangement uses TRBV10-2 and TRBJ2-7, with D perhaps being TRBD1 or TRBD2 (5 bases each). The V end lost 6 bases, the J end lost 2 bases, and 11 bases lay between the germline ends. Germline V gives CDR1 WSHSY, CDR2 SAAADI. The CDR3 loop spans 13 amino acids. The CDR3: CASRGTATYEQYF. The CDR3 nucleotides are TGCGCCAGCAGAGGGACCGCTACCTACGAGCAGTACTTC.

This chain connects TRBV6-5 to TRBJ2-3; 7 bases are shared with TRBD1. Losses at the gene ends were 0 bases for V and 3 bases for J; bases not matched to a gene: 3. Germline V gene sequence: CDR1 MNHEY, CDR2 SVGAGI. This CDR3 region has 15 residues. CDR3 amino acids: CASSYSATGTDTQYF. The CDR3 coding sequence is TGTGCCAGCAGTTACTCCGCGACAGGGACAGATACGCAGTATTTT.

This clonotype has only a few counts. This rearrangement joins TRBV5-1 to TRBJ2-1; tentatively, D is TRBD1 (6 bases). The CDR3 has 12 amino acids. The V end was cut by 4 bases, the J end by 9 bases, with 11 bases between. Germline V CDR1 and CDR2: SGHRS, YFSETQ. The CDR3 here is CASSLQGTEQFF. The CDR3 DNA follows: TGCGCCAGCAGCCTCCAGGGGACTGAGCAGTTCTTC.

This clonotype was detected ten times or more. CDR3 in amino acids: CASKTAGESYNEQFF. CDR3 DNA: TGCGCCAGCAAGACAGCGGGAGAGTCGTACAATGAGCAGTTCTTC. The rearrangement uses TRBV4-1 and TRBJ2-1; 8 positions match TRBD2. With 7 bases clipped from V and 4 bases from J, the junction kept 9 bases outside the gene matches. Germline CDR1 reads MGHRA; CDR2 reads YSYEKL. The CDR3 has 15 amino acids.

This clonotype was seen many times. The rearrangement uses TRBV29-1 and TRBJ2-1; no definite D call. The germline CDR1 and CDR2 sequences are SQVTM and ANQGSEA. The V end was cut by 7 bases, the J end by 8 bases, with 12 bases between. This CDR3 has 11 amino acids. Written as DNA, the CDR3 is TGCAGCGCCGCCCCGAAGGATGAGCAGTTCTTC. Translation gives CSAAPKDEQFF.

This clonotype has more than one count but fewer than ten. V and J are TRBV10-3 and TRBJ2-7; tentatively, D is TRBD1 (5 bases). There are 19 residues in the CDR3. V lost 2 bases to trimming and J lost 0 bases, with 23 bases between them. CDR1 and CDR2 from the germline V gene are ENHRY and SYGVKD. The CDR3 here is CAISETFRLTGYNSYEQYF. The CDR3 DNA reads as TGTGCCATCAGTGAGACTTTCCGACTCACAGGATATAACTCCTACGAGCAGTACTTC.

The chain is built from TRBV9 and TRBJ2-5; no definite D call. Trimming removed 6 bases from V and 1 base from J, with 13 bases in between. Germline CDR1 SGDLS, CDR2 YYNGEE. The CDR3 totals 14 residues. CDR3 sequence (DNA): TGTGCCAGCACCCCAGACTCTTCCCAAGAGACCCAGTACTTC. As protein: CASTPDSSQETQYF.

This clonotype appeared a few times. The chain has TRBV15 and TRBJ1-2; 7 nucleotides align to TRBD1. The V gene's germline CDR1 is LNHNV and CDR2 YYDKDF (reference sequence). J gave up 6 bases and V 0 bases, and 7 bases lay outside the gene matches. There are 15 residues in the CDR3. The CDR3 DNA sequence: TGTGCCACCAGCAGAGATTGGGAGGGGGCAGATGGCTACACCTTC. Translated: CATSRDWEGADGYTF.

V is TRBV28 and J is TRBJ2-3; possibly TRBD1 for D (6 bases). Germline V gives CDR1 MDHEN, CDR2 SYDVKM. Trimming took 5 bases from V and 2 from J, leaving 17 bases between them. The CDR3 is made up of 16 amino acids. Written as DNA, the CDR3 is TGTGCCAGCAGTCCTCCTCACAGGGTGTCCACAGATACGCAGTATTTT. This gives the protein CASSPPHRVSTDTQYF.

J is TRBJ2-3 and V is TRBV27; D not certain. The CDR3 has 14 amino acids. The germline V gene has CDR1 MNHEY and CDR2 SMNVEV (reference sequence). Trimming took off 7 bases at V and 3 bases at J, with 14 bases between the two ends. The CDR3 here is CASKGEVGTDTQYF. In DNA form, the CDR3 reads TGTGCCAGCAAGGGCGAGGTGGGGACAGATACGCAGTATTTT.

The chain couples TRBV6-6 to TRBJ1-5; D remains ambiguous. The V gene's germline CDR1 is MNHNY and CDR2 SVGAGI (reference sequence). V lost 8 bases and J lost 6, with 11 bases in between. The CDR3 has 12 amino acids. The CDR3: CASREAGQPQHF. CDR3 coding DNA: TGTGCCAGCCGGGAGGCCGGTCAGCCCCAGCATTTT.

The V and J genes are TRBV11-2 and TRBJ2-3, with D hard to call. With 4 bases removed from V and 4 bases from J, the gap between germline ends came to 15 bases. Germline lookup yields CDR1 SGHAT and CDR2 FQNNGV. This CDR3 is built from 15 residues. The CDR3 nucleotides are TGTGCCAGCAGCTCCGGTCTACCGAGCGCAGATACGCAGTATTTT. Amino acids: CASSSGLPSADTQYF.

This clonotype was seen a few times. The chain joins TRBV7-9 to TRBJ2-1; 14 positions match TRBD2. This CDR3 contains 19 residues. Germline CDR1 reads SEHNR; CDR2 reads FQNEAQ (reference sequence). Losses at the gene ends were 9 bases for V and 3 bases for J; bases not matched to a gene: 16. The CDR3 DNA reads TGTGCCAGTAGGGAGCTTGGGACTAGCGGGAGCGGGTTCTACAATGAGCAGTTCTTC. Residues: CASRELGTSGSGFYNEQFF.

The CDR3 region has the DNA TGTGCCATCAGTCCGGGGGGTCAGAGCAATCAGCCCCAGCATTTT. It specifies CAISPGGQSNQPQHF. V usage is TRBV10-3 and J usage is TRBJ1-5; tentative D call: TRBD1 (5 bases). This CDR3 spans 15 amino acids. CDR1 ENHRY and CDR2 SYGVKD come from the germline V gene. The V and J ends lost 5 bases and 1 base respectively, with 12 bases between them.

This clonotype has a handful of counts. The CDR3 nucleotides are TGTGCCAGCAGTTTGCCCAATCGTAAGCAGTACTTC. This gives the protein CASSLPNRKQYF. This chain links TRBV28 with TRBJ2-7; no firm D call. Germline V lookup: CDR1 MDHEN, CDR2 SYDVKM. The V end was cut by 3 bases, the J end by 8 bases, with 11 bases between. The CDR3 totals 12 residues.

A word on this clonotype: Relative to the germline gene, one junction end is altered; a read error may explain this. The chain joins TRBV5-1 to TRBJ2-7; 12 nucleotides align to TRBD2. CDR1 SGHRS and CDR2 YFSETQ come from the germline V gene. This CDR3 has 15 amino acids. The CDR3 sequence is CTSSATSGRSYEQYF. The CDR3, as DNA: TGCACCAGCAGCGCTACTAGCGGGAGGTCCTACGAGCAGTACTTC.

The sample holds a few counts of this clonotype. The chain carries TRBV10-3 and TRBJ2-3, with D uncertain. This CDR3 comprises 15 residues. The germline gives CDR1 ENHRY, CDR2 SYGVKD. V was cut by 10 bases and J by 0 bases, with 17 bases left in between. Here the CDR3 reads CATFGTITSTDTQYF. CDR3 bases: TGTGCCACGTTCGGTACGATCACTAGCACAGATACGCAGTATTTT.

The chain employs TRBV6-5 and TRBJ2-2; D may match TRBD1 or TRBD2 (6 bases each). This CDR3 has 15 residues. The V end lost 10 bases, the J end lost 2 bases, and 17 bases lay between the germline ends. Germline CDR1 is MNHEY and CDR2 is SVGAGI. This chain's CDR3 is CATTTGGHNTGELFF. Here the CDR3 DNA reads TGTGCCACGACCACCGGGGGCCATAACACCGGGGAGCTGTTTTTT.

V and J are TRBV12-3 or TRBV12-4 and TRBJ1-1, with D uncertain. Trimming pared 2 bases from V and 10 bases from J, leaving 11 bases between. CDR3 length equals 12 residues. CDR3 amino acids: CASSLRFGGAFF. In DNA, the CDR3 is TGTGCCAGCAGTTTACGATTTGGTGGAGCTTTCTTT.

CDR3 sequence (DNA): TGTGCCAGCAGTTACTCGATGTGGGCCACTGAAGCTTTCTTT. Encoded protein: CASSYSMWATEAFF. The V and J genes are TRBV6-5 and TRBJ1-1; D gene ambiguous. This CDR3 comprises 14 residues. Germline V gives CDR1 MNHEY, CDR2 SVGAGI. With 0 bases removed from V and 4 bases from J, the gap between germline ends came to 9 bases.

This clonotype was seen repeatedly, ten times or more. The chain's CDR3 is CAIRGSSYEQYF. In nucleotides, the CDR3 is TGTGCCATCCGCGGGAGCTCCTACGAGCAGTACTTC. The chain links TRBV10-3 to TRBJ2-7; TRBD2 matches 7 bases. V shed 8 bases and J 0 bases; nucleotides not matched to a gene: 1. CDR1 and CDR2 (germline): ENHRY, SYGVKD. This CDR3 has 12 residues.

The chain carries TRBV7-2 and TRBJ1-2; D gene uncertain. The V end lost 1 base, the J end lost 4 bases, and 13 bases lay between the germline ends. Germline V gene sequence: CDR1 SGHTA, CDR2 FQGNSA. The CDR3 extends over 15 amino acids. The CDR3, as DNA: TGTGCCAGCAGCTTAGGGGAGGCGGCCTTCTATGGCTACACCTTC. Its protein is CASSLGEAAFYGYTF.

This clonotype has more than one count but fewer than ten. The gene calls are TRBV5-1 and TRBJ2-5; D gene ambiguous. Trimming cost V 0 bases and J 1 base, with 10 bases left between them. The germline V gene has CDR1 SGHRS and CDR2 YFSETQ. CDR3 size: 15 residues. CDR3 bases: TGCGCCAGCAGCTTGGACGGTCAGTTCCAAGAGACCCAGTACTTC. Its translation is CASSLDGQFQETQYF. The variable domain in full, with the rest retrieved from reference TRBV5-1 and TRBJ2-5, is KAGVTQTPRYLIKTRGQQVTLSCSPISGHRSVSWYQQTPGQGLQFLFEYFSETQRNKGNFPGRFSGRQFSNSRSEMNVSTLELGDSALYLCASSLDGQFQETQYFGPGTRLLVL.

The rearrangement uses TRBV2 and TRBJ1-5; D may be TRBD1 (6 bases). The germline CDR1 and CDR2 sequences are SNHLY and FYNNEI. This CDR3 has 15 residues. V shed 7 bases and J shed 1 base, with 14 bases lying between them. The CDR3 DNA reads TGTGCCAGCAACGAAGGGGGATTGAGCAATCAGCCCCAGCATTTT. Translated: CASNEGGLSNQPQHF.

V and J are TRBV28 and TRBJ1-2; D possibly corresponds to TRBD1 (5 bases). The CDR3 has 14 amino acids. Per the germline V gene, CDR1 is MDHEN and CDR2 is SYDVKM. Trimming took 10 bases from V and 0 from J, leaving 15 bases between them. CDR3 sequence: CATQEGPANYGYTF. In DNA form, the CDR3 reads TGTGCCACCCAGGAGGGGCCAGCTAACTATGGCTACACCTTC.

The V gene is TRBV7-2, the J gene TRBJ1-1; 8 positions match TRBD1. Germline assignment: CDR1 SGHTA and CDR2 FQGNSA. This CDR3 has 13 amino acids. Trimming took 2 bases from V and 7 from J; bases not matched to a gene: 3. The DNA for the CDR3 is TGTGCCAGCAGCTTAAGACAGGGGCTTGAAGCTTTCTTT. This codes for CASSLRQGLEAFF.

V usage is TRBV3-1 and J usage is TRBJ2-7; 11 nucleotides agree with TRBD2. Germline V gives CDR1 LGHDT, CDR2 YNNKEL (reference sequence). CDR3 size: 14 residues. The ends lost 6 bases at V and 5 bases at J; junction bases unmatched: 6. This CDR3 is CASRYSGGAHEQYF. In DNA form, the CDR3 reads TGTGCCAGCAGGTATAGCGGGGGGGCGCACGAGCAGTACTTC.